This T cell receptor beta chain came from a study of cytomegalovirus exposure and HLA in healthy donors. The overall study: One earlier analysis, a look at about 179 million T cells, found 117 million unique TCR beta sequences. The study, taken as a whole, reports: Other equally common chains were less clonally expanded than HLA-associated TCR beta chains, a later analysis showed.

Turning to this clone: Its matching antigen is unknown.

Trimming removed 4 bases from V and 5 bases from J; junction bases left unmatched: 3. CDR3 length: 13 residues. Germline V lookup: CDR1 SGHDN, CDR2 FVKESK. Both 60 Vbeta primers and 13 Jbeta primers went into the PCR. Generated by immunoSEQ multiplex PCR, the TCRdb table keeps only in-frame clones and is missing some. Of 200,000 to 250,000 clones listed, about 80% are singletons. The clonotype originates from a woman aged 55-75 years in good health and CMV-seropositive. The chain recombines TRBV14 with TRBJ2-5; 8 bases map to TRBD1. The specimen was PBMCs. CDR3 DNA sequence: TGTGCCAGCAGCCGCAACAGGGGGGAGACCCAGTACTTC. This translates into CASSRNRGETQYF.